This T cell receptor beta chain derives from a study of cytomegalovirus exposure and HLA in healthy donors. At collection, donors were nominally healthy, but unrecorded immune exposures were probable. Overall study findings and caveats: The authors later found HLA-associated TCR beta chains more clonally expanded than equally common others. A few CMV-associated chains proved CMV antigen-specific in vitro.

This clone came up once. Its target is not known. Primers for the PCR totalled 60 Vbeta and 13 Jbeta. Sequencing used immunoSEQ multiplex PCR; TCRdb keeps in-frame clones, though not all of them. The sample holds about 140,000 clones, under 70% seen once. CDR1 is GTSNPN and CDR2 is SVGIG in the germline V gene (reference sequence). CDR3 length equals 14 residues. Losses at the gene ends were 4 bases for V and 8 bases for J; bases not matched to a gene: 11. Sequencing was done on a sample of PBMCs. The V call is TRBV30, the J call TRBJ2-7; 10 nucleotides align to TRBD1. This TCR was sampled from a man aged 25 to 40 in good health and CMV-seropositive. The CDR3 spells CAWKVRDRGGKQYF. The CDR3 nucleotides read TGTGCCTGGAAAGTTCGGGACAGGGGCGGCAAGCAGTACTTC.